The 32 T cell receptor beta chains in this list originate from one sample, sequenced in a study of blood T cell repertoires in COVID-19. Sequenced by immunoSEQ multiplex PCR; TCRdb stores in-frame clones only, minus some. The profile shows under 200,000 clones, about 85% of them singletons. The sequencing input was peripheral blood. The source of these receptors is a woman older than 75 with acute or convalescent COVID-19.

The chain links TRBV28 to TRBJ1-4; 7 bases agree with TRBD1. The CDR3 is made up of 13 amino acids. Looked up from germline, CDR1 is MDHEN and CDR2 is SYDVKM. Trimming at V came to 6 bases and at J to 3 bases, leaving 1 base not matched to a gene. CDR3 sequence: CASRGGSNEKLFF. The CDR3 DNA reads as TGTGCCAGCAGAGGGGGCTCTAATGAAAAACTGTTTTTT. The entire variable domain, with the rest obtained from reference TRBV28 and TRBJ1-4, is as follows: DVKVTQSSRYLVKRTGEKVFLECVQDMDHENMFWYRQDPGLGLRLIYFSYDVKMKEKGDIPEGYSVSREKKERFSLILESASTNQTSMYLCASRGGSNEKLFFGSGTQLSVL.

The chain recombines TRBV2 with TRBJ2-3; 7 bases map to TRBD2. V gave up 4 bases and J gave up 3 bases; unmatched junction bases: 4. The germline V gene has CDR1 SNHLY and CDR2 FYNNEI. CDR3 length equals 14 residues. The CDR3 DNA is TGTGCCAGCAGTGGGCGCGGGAGTACAGATACGCAGTATTTT. Amino acids: CASSGRGSTDTQYF.

As concerns this clone: Other DNA sequences of this sample code for an identical CDR3. CDR3 nucleotide sequence: TGTGCCAGCTCACCAGGACAGGGGGAGACCCAGTACTTC. It codes for CASSPGQGETQYF. The J gene is TRBJ2-5, the V gene TRBV18; 9 positions agree with TRBD1. Trimming cost V 2 bases and J 5 bases; bases outside gene matches: 0. Germline loops: CDR1 KGHSH, CDR2 LQKENI. The length of the CDR3 is 13 residues. Based on the CDR3 plus reference TRBV18 and TRBJ2-5, the full variable domain is NAGVMQNPRHLVRRRGQEARLRCSPMKGHSHVYWYRQLPEEGLKFMVYLQKENIIDESGMPKERFSAEFPKEGPSILRIQQVVRGDSAAYFCASSPGQGETQYFGPGTRLLVL.

The V and J genes are TRBV12-3 or TRBV12-4 and TRBJ2-7; weak D call: TRBD2 (6 bases). Trimming shortened V by 4 bases and J by 6 bases, and 7 bases separated the two germline ends. The CDR3 runs to 11 residues. Here the CDR3 DNA reads TGTGCCAGCAGTTGGAGGGGCGAGCAGTACTTC. Protein sequence: CASSWRGEQYF.

The chain couples TRBV7-2 to TRBJ1-2, with a weak D call TRBD1 (5 bases). CDR1 SGHTA and CDR2 FQGNSA come from the germline V gene. V gave up 9 bases and J gave up 10 bases, with 15 bases separating them. The CDR3 is made up of 11 amino acids. CDR3 in amino acids: CASWGGGPYTF. In DNA, the CDR3 is TGTGCCAGTTGGGGGGGTGGACCCTACACCTTC.

The CDR3 loop is CASSVGGHTEAFF. The CDR3 region has the DNA TGTGCCAGCAGCGTGGGAGGTCACACTGAAGCTTTCTTT. This chain connects TRBV7-9 to TRBJ1-1, with D unclear. The CDR3 extends over 13 amino acids. Trimming stripped 5 bases from V and 3 bases from J, with 10 bases between. Germline-derived CDR1 and CDR2 are SEHNR and FQNEAQ (reference sequence).

This clone has only a few counts. The chain has TRBV6-4 and TRBJ2-1, with TRBD2 identical over 11 bases. J was trimmed by 4 bases and V by 4 bases; bases with no gene match: 3. The CDR3 runs 15 residues. Germline CDR1 MRHNA, CDR2 SNTAGT. CDR3 protein: CASSVGTSGYNEQFF. The CDR3 DNA sequence: TGTGCCAGCAGTGTTGGGACTAGCGGATACAATGAGCAGTTCTTC.

The rearrangement uses TRBV19 and TRBJ2-1, with TRBD2 matching over 7 bases. With V trimmed by 5 bases and J by 9 bases, 13 bases remained unmatched. The CDR3 loop spans 15 amino acids. The germline CDR1 and CDR2 sequences are LNHDA and SQIVND (reference sequence). Written as DNA, the CDR3 is TGTGCCAGTAGTGCCCAGCGGGGCCTTTTGGGTGAGCAGTTCTTC. This codes for CASSAQRGLLGEQFF. Looking up the rest from reference TRBV19 and TRBJ2-1 gives the full variable domain: DGGITQSPKYLFRKEGQNVTLSCEQNLNHDAMYWYRQDPGQGLRLIYYSQIVNDFQKGDIAEGYSVSREKKESFPLTVTSAQKNPTAFYLCASSAQRGLLGEQFFGPGTRLTVL.

This chain links TRBV6-1 with TRBJ1-1; D gene ambiguous. V lost 2 bases and J 5 bases, leaving 12 bases between the germline ends. This CDR3 contains 14 residues. Germline CDR1 and CDR2: MNHNS and SASEGT. This CDR3 reads CASSELYSGTEAFF. CDR3 sequence (DNA): TGTGCCAGCAGTGAACTGTACTCGGGAACTGAAGCTTTCTTT.

The CDR3 DNA is TGTGCCAGCACCCTAGCGGGAGGACCCTACGAGCAGTACTTC. This codes for CASTLAGGPYEQYF. The rearrangement uses TRBV5-8 and TRBJ2-7; 11 bases match TRBD2. J was trimmed by 2 bases and V by 6 bases; bases with no gene match: 4. The CDR3 contains 14 residues. Per germline, CDR1 SGHTS and CDR2 YDEGEE. Looking up the rest from reference TRBV5-8 and TRBJ2-7 gives the full variable domain: EAGVTQSPTHLIKTRGQQATLRCSPISGHTSVYWYQQALGLGLQFLLWYDEGEERNRGNFPPRFSGRQFPNYSSELNVNALELEDSALYLCASTLAGGPYEQYFGPGTRLTVT.

V is TRBV20-1 and J is TRBJ2-7, with D possibly TRBD2 on 6 matching bases. This CDR3 has 11 residues. Trimming cost V 6 bases and J 6 bases, with 12 bases left between them. Germline CDR1 reads DFQATT; CDR2 reads SNEGSKA (reference sequence). CDR3 nucleotide sequence: TGCAGTGCGGGAGGTCCGCGCGAGCAGTACTTC. Translated: CSAGGPREQYF.

The chain links TRBV6-5 to TRBJ2-7; D perhaps matches TRBD1 (5 bases). This CDR3 region has 12 residues. With 2 bases removed from V and 7 bases from J, the gap between germline ends came to 9 bases. Germline CDR1 reads MNHEY; CDR2 reads SVGAGI. CDR3 residues: CASSYRQGEQYF. The CDR3 coding sequence is TGTGCCAGCAGTTACCGCCAGGGAGAGCAGTACTTC.

The chain joins TRBV29-1 to TRBJ2-3, with a tentative D call TRBD2 (6 bases). Per germline, CDR1 SQVTM and CDR2 ANQGSEA. The V end lost 2 bases, the J end lost 8 bases, and 17 bases lay between the germline ends. The CDR3 loop spans 14 amino acids. DNA of the CDR3: TGCAGCGTTGAATCGACTAGAGGGCGGGGTACGCAGTATTTT. Its protein product is CSVESTRGRGTQYF.

This sequence joins TRBV5-1 and TRBJ2-7; tentatively, D is TRBD2 (6 bases). This CDR3 has 13 amino acids. Germline V CDR1 and CDR2: SGHRS, YFSETQ. The V and J ends lost 5 bases and 6 bases respectively, with 15 bases between them. The CDR3 reads CASRFGGEREQYF. Here the CDR3 DNA reads TGCGCCAGCAGGTTCGGGGGAGAGCGCGAGCAGTACTTC.

This clone came up once. The chain couples TRBV5-1 to TRBJ2-3; TRBD2 matches at 9 bases. The CDR3 sequence is 16 residues long. Germline V gene lookup returns CDR1 SGHRS and CDR2 YFSETQ. V gave up 0 bases and J gave up 4 bases; unmatched junction bases: 6. CDR3 sequence (DNA): TGCGCCAGCAGCTTGGAGGGTAGCGGGAGCGCAGATACGCAGTATTTT. Translation: CASSLEGSGSADTQYF. Full variable domain (rest looked up from reference TRBV5-1 and TRBJ2-3): KAGVTQTPRYLIKTRGQQVTLSCSPISGHRSVSWYQQTPGQGLQFLFEYFSETQRNKGNFPGRFSGRQFSNSRSEMNVSTLELGDSALYLCASSLEGSGSADTQYFGPGTRLTVL.

The rearrangement uses TRBV27 and TRBJ1-1; tentative D call: TRBD1 (5 bases). Germline loops: CDR1 MNHEY, CDR2 SMNVEV (reference sequence). The CDR3 has 15 residues. V was shortened by 6 bases and J by 3 bases, with 17 bases between the two germline ends. The CDR3 reads CASRSDQGGYTEAFF. DNA of the CDR3: TGTGCCAGCAGGTCCGACCAGGGCGGATACACTGAAGCTTTCTTT.

Only one count was recorded for this clone. The V call is TRBV4-3, the J call TRBJ2-5; TRBD1 is a possible D gene (5 bases). Germline CDR1 and CDR2: LGHNA and YSLEER. The ends were cut back, 0 bases at V and 7 bases at J, with 15 bases in the middle. This CDR3 contains 15 residues. The CDR3 nucleotides are TGCGCCAGCAGCCAAGAAGGGGTGGCTTCAGGGACCCAGTACTTC. Amino acid sequence: CASSQEGVASGTQYF.

The CDR3 DNA follows: TGCGCCAGCAGCCCCGGGGGACCCCCTGGAAACACCATATATTTT. Translation: CASSPGGPPGNTIYF. This chain links TRBV5-1 with TRBJ1-3, with a weak D call TRBD1 (5 bases). The germline gives CDR1 SGHRS, CDR2 YFSETQ. V dropped 4 bases and J dropped 2 bases, with 13 bases sitting between them. The CDR3 loop spans 15 amino acids.

The chain recombines TRBV5-1 with TRBJ2-7; TRBD2 agrees at 7 bases. V shed 1 base and J 4 bases; nucleotides not matched to a gene: 11. This CDR3 is built from 16 residues. The V gene's germline CDR1 is SGHRS and CDR2 YFSETQ. The CDR3 loop is CASSLLSGRAGYEQYF. The CDR3 DNA reads as TGCGCCAGCAGCTTGTTAAGTGGGAGGGCCGGGTACGAGCAGTACTTC.

The CDR3 sequence is CASSFRGAGVVNEQFF. CDR3 bases: TGTGCCAGCAGCTTTCGGGGCGCGGGAGTGGTCAATGAGCAGTTCTTC. The rearrangement links TRBV11-3 to TRBJ2-1; 7 bases line up with TRBD2. V dropped 3 bases and J dropped 6; count of bases not matched to a gene: 11. Germline V gives CDR1 SGHNT, CDR2 YENEEA. CDR3 length: 16 residues.

This clone has just a few counts. The rearrangement uses TRBV4-1 and TRBJ1-3; a weak D match, TRBD1 (6 bases). V shed 4 bases and J shed 0 bases, with 16 bases lying between them. The CDR3 length is 17 residues. Germline V gene lookup returns CDR1 MGHRA and CDR2 YSYEKL. The CDR3 loop is CASSPGYQGNSGNTIYF. CDR3 coding DNA: TGCGCCAGCAGCCCCGGATACCAGGGGAACTCTGGAAACACCATATATTTT.

The rearrangement links TRBV3-1 (or the pseudogene TRBV3-2) to TRBJ1-5, with a tentative D call TRBD1 (6 bases). Trimming removed 3 bases from V and 6 bases from J, with 6 bases in between. The CDR3 runs to 12 residues. Germline CDR1 and CDR2: LGHDT and YNNKEL (reference sequence). The CDR3 DNA follows: TGTGCCAGCAGCCACAGGGGTCAGCCCCAGCATTTT. Protein: CASSHRGQPQHF.

The gene calls are TRBV24-1 and TRBJ1-1, with D tentatively TRBD1 (5 bases). The V and J ends lost 5 bases and 3 bases respectively, with 15 bases between them. This CDR3 contains 15 residues. The V gene's germline CDR1 is KGHDR and CDR2 SFDVKD. The CDR3 nucleotides are TGTGCCACCAGTGGTTCCGGAGGGGACGACACTGAAGCTTTCTTT. This gives the protein CATSGSGGDDTEAFF.

CDR3: CASSATGDIRTDTQYF. As DNA, the CDR3 is TGTGCCAGCAGCGCAACAGGGGATATCCGCACAGATACGCAGTATTTT. The V call is TRBV9, the J call TRBJ2-3; the match to TRBD1 covers 7 bases. In germline, CDR1 is SGDLS, CDR2 YYNGEE. Germline trimming cut 3 bases from V and 1 base from J; bases unmatched to any gene: 8. This CDR3 region has 16 residues. The variable domain in full, completed from reference TRBV9 and TRBJ2-3, reads DSGVTQTPKHLITATGQRVTLRCSPRSGDLSVYWYQQSLDQGLQFLIQYYNGEERAKGNILERFSAQQFPDLHSELNLSSLELGDSALYFCASSATGDIRTDTQYFGPGTRLTVL.

The V gene is TRBV4-3, the J gene TRBJ2-7; 7 bases are shared with TRBD1. The ends lost 3 bases at V and 3 bases at J; junction bases unmatched: 11. Germline loops: CDR1 LGHNA, CDR2 YSLEER. The CDR3 runs 16 residues. CDR3 nucleotides: TGCGCCAGCAGCCACGACTCCCCGACAGGGCGCTACGAGCAGTACTTC. Its protein is CASSHDSPTGRYEQYF.

CDR3 in amino acids: CASHGGGSNEKLFF. Written as DNA, the CDR3 is TGTGCCAGCCACGGGGGGGGGAGTAATGAAAAACTGTTTTTT. The chain links TRBV19 to TRBJ1-4; perhaps TRBD1 as D (5 bases). CDR3 length: 14 amino acids. Trimming left V 9 bases short and J 4 bases short, with 15 bases between. Germline V gives CDR1 LNHDA, CDR2 SQIVND (reference sequence).

The V and J genes are TRBV19 and TRBJ2-7, with 11 bases fitting TRBD1. The CDR3 length is 15 residues. Germline V lookup: CDR1 LNHDA, CDR2 SQIVND (reference sequence). V was pared by 8 bases and J by 3 bases, with 9 bases of the junction left unmatched. CDR3: CASAETGTGGYEQYF. DNA of the CDR3: TGTGCCAGTGCCGAAACCGGGACAGGGGGCTACGAGCAGTACTTC. The full variable domain, completed using reference TRBV19 and TRBJ2-7, is DGGITQSPKYLFRKEGQNVTLSCEQNLNHDAMYWYRQDPGQGLRLIYYSQIVNDFQKGDIAEGYSVSREKKESFPLTVTSAQKNPTAFYLCASAETGTGGYEQYFGPGTRLTVT.

The genes are TRBV27 and TRBJ1-3, with D uncertain. V lost 6 bases to trimming and J lost 0 bases, with 9 bases between them. Germline loops: CDR1 MNHEY, CDR2 SMNVEV (reference sequence). The CDR3 runs 14 residues. CDR3 coding DNA: TGTGCCAGCAGGGAGCTGGGCTCTGGAAACACCATATATTTT. Protein: CASRELGSGNTIYF.

The rearrangement uses TRBV27 and TRBJ1-6; D remains unclear. CDR3 size: 15 residues. The V gene lost 6 bases and the J gene lost 0 bases, with 9 bases spanning the gap. Per germline, CDR1 MNHEY and CDR2 SMNVEV (reference sequence). CDR3: CASRHGSSYNSPLHF. The CDR3 DNA follows: TGTGCCAGCAGGCACGGGAGCTCCTATAATTCACCCCTCCACTTT.

The chain couples TRBV7-9 to TRBJ1-2; tentatively, D is TRBD1 (5 bases). V gave up 3 bases and J gave up 4 bases, with 18 bases separating them. Germline CDR1 SEHNR, CDR2 FQNEAQ (reference sequence). This CDR3 has 16 residues. CDR3 DNA sequence: TGTGCCAGCAGCTTGCGCCGGGGCCAGGGAGGCTATGGCTACACCTTC. Translation: CASSLRRGQGGYGYTF.

The gene calls are TRBV4-1 and TRBJ2-1; TRBD2 matches 8 bases. This CDR3 region has 16 residues. The V gene end was trimmed by 2 bases and the J gene end by 15 bases; junction bases not matched to a gene: 18. CDR1 MGHRA and CDR2 YSYEKL come from the germline V gene. CDR3 amino acids: CASSQTHPERGPLGFF. The DNA of the CDR3 is TGCGCCAGCAGCCAAACCCACCCGGAGCGGGGGCCCCTTGGGTTCTTC.

J is TRBJ1-6 and V is TRBV6-2 or TRBV6-3; D is possibly TRBD1 (6 bases). This CDR3 is 14 amino acids long. Germline assignment: CDR1 MNHEY and CDR2 SVGEGT. Between the trimmed V and J ends, which lost 6 bases and 5 bases, there was a span of 11 bases. CDR3 nucleotides: TGTGCCAGCAGCCAGGGACACCATAATTCACCCCTCCACTTT. It yields the protein CASSQGHHNSPLHF.